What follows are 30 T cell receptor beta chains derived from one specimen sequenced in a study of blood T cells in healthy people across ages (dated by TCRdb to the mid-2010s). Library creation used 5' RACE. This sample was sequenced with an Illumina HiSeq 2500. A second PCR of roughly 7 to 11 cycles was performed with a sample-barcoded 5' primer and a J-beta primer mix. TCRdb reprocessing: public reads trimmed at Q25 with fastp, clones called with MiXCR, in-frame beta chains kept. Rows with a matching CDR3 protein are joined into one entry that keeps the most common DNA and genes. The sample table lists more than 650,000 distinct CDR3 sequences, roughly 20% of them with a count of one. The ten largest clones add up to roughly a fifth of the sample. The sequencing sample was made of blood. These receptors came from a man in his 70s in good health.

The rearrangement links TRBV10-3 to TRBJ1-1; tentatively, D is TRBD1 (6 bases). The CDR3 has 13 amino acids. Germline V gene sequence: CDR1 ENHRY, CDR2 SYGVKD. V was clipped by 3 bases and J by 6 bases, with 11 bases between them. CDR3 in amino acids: CAISDRDNAEAFF. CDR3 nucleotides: TGTGCCATCAGTGACAGGGACAACGCTGAAGCTTTCTTT.

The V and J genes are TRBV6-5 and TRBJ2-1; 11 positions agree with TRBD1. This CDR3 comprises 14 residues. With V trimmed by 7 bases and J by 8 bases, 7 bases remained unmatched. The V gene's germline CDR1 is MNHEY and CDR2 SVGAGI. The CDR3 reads CASTRTGGGDEQFF. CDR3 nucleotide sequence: TGTGCCAGCACCCGGACAGGGGGCGGTGATGAGCAGTTCTTC.

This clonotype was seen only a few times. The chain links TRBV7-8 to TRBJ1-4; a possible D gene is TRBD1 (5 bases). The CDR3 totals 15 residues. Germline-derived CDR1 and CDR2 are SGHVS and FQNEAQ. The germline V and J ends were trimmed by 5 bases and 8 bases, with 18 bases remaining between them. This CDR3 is CASSQNRGGSEKLFF. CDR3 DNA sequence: TGTGCCAGCAGCCAGAACCGGGGGGGGTCGGAAAAACTGTTTTTT. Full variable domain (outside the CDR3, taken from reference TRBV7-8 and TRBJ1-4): GAGVSQSPRYKVAKRGQDVALRCDPISGHVSLFWYQQALGQGPEFLTYFQNEAQLDKSGLPSDRFFAERPEGSVSTLKIQRTQQEDSAVYLCASSQNRGGSEKLFFGSGTQLSVL.

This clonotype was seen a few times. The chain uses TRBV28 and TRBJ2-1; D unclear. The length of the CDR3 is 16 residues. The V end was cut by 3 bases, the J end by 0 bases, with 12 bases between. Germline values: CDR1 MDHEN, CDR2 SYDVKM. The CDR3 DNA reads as TGTGCCAGCAGTTTTTCGGTGGCAGCCTCCTACAATGAGCAGTTCTTC. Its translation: CASSFSVAASYNEQFF.

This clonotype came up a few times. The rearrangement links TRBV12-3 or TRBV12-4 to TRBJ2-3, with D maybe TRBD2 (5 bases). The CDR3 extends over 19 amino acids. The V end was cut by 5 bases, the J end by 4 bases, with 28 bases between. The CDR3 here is CASSADPMWEPRRADTQYF. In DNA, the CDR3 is TGTGCCAGCAGTGCCGACCCGATGTGGGAGCCAAGAAGAGCAGATACGCAGTATTTT.

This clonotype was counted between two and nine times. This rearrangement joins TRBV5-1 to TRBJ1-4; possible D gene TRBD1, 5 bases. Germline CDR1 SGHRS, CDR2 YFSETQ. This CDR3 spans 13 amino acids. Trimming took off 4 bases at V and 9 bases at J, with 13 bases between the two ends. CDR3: CASSIGTGQKLFF. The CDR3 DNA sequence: TGCGCCAGCAGCATCGGGACCGGCCAAAAACTGTTTTTT.

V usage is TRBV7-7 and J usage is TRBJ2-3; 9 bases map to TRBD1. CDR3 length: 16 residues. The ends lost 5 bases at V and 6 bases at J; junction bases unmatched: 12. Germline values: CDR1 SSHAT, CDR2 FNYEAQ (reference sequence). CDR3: CASSRGGTGGSDTQYF. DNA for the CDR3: TGTGCCAGCAGCCGAGGGGGAACAGGGGGCTCGGATACGCAGTATTTT.

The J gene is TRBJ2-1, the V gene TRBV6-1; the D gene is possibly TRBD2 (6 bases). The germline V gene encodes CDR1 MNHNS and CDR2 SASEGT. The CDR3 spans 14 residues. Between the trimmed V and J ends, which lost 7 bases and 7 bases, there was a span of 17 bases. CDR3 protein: CASKFLGGANEQFF. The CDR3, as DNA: TGTGCCAGCAAGTTTTTGGGGGGAGCAAATGAGCAGTTCTTC.

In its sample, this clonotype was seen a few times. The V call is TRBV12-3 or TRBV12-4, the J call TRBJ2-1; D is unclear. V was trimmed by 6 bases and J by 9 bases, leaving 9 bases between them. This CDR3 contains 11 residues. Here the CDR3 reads CASRLAREQFF. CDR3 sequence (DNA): TGTGCCAGCAGGCTGGCCCGTGAGCAGTTCTTC.

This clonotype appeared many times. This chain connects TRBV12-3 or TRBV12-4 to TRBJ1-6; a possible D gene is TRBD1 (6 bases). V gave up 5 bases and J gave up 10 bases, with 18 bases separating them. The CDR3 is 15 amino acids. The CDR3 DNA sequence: TGTGCCAGCAGTCCCGGGTCGGGGGGCGGGTCACCCCTCCACTTT. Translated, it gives CASSPGSGGGSPLHF.

The CDR3 protein is CASSHSRTDTQYF. DNA for the CDR3: TGTGCCAGCAGCCACAGCCGGACAGATACGCAGTATTTT. The rearrangement uses TRBV7-7 and TRBJ2-3, with D unresolved. The CDR3 totals 13 residues. Per the germline V gene, CDR1 is SSHAT and CDR2 is FNYEAQ (reference sequence). V was pared by 5 bases and J by 3 bases, with 9 bases between.

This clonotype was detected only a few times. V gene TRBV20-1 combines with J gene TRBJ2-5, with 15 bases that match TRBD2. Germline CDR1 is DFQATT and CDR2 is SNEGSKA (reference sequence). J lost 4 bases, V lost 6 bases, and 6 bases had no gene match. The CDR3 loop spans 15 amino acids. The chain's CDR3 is CSASGLAGGRETQYF. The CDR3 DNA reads TGCAGTGCCAGCGGACTAGCGGGGGGGAGAGAGACCCAGTACTTC.

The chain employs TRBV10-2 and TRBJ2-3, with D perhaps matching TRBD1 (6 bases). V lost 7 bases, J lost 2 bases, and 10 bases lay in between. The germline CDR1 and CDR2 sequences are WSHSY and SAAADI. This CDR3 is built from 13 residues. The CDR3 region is CASIGQITDTQYF. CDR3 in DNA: TGCGCCAGCATAGGACAGATCACAGATACGCAGTATTTT.

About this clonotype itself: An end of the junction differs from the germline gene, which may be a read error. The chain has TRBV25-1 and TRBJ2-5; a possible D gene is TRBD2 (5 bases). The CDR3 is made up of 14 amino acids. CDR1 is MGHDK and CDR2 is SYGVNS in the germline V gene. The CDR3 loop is CASSEFVGMETQYF. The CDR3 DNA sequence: TGCGCCAGCAGTGAATTCGTCGGGATGGAGACCCAGTACTTC.

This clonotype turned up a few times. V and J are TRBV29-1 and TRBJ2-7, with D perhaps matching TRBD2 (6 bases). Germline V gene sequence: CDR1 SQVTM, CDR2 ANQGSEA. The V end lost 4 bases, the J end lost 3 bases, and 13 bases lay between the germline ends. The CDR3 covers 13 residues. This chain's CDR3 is CSVVVGGNYEQYF. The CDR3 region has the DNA TGCAGCGTTGTAGTCGGAGGGAACTACGAGCAGTACTTC.

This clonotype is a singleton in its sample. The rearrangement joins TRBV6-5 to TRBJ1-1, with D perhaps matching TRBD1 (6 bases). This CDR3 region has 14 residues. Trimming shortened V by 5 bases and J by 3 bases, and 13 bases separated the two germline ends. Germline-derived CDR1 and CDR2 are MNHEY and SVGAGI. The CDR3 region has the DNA TGTGCCAGCAGTCCCCGGGACACCTACACTGAAGCTTTCTTT. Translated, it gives CASSPRDTYTEAFF.

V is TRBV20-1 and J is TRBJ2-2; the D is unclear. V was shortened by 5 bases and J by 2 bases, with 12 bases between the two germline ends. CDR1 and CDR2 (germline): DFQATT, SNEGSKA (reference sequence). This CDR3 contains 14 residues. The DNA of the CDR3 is TGCAGTGCTCGCCCTAGGGTCAACACCGGGGAGCTGTTTTTT. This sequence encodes CSARPRVNTGELFF.

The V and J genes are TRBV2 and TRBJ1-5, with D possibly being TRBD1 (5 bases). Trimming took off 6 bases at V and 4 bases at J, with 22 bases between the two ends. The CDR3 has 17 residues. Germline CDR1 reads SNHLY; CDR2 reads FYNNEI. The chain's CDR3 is CASSIGLTEEGNQPQHF. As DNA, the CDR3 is TGTGCCAGCAGCATCGGACTGACAGAGGAGGGGAATCAGCCCCAGCATTTT.

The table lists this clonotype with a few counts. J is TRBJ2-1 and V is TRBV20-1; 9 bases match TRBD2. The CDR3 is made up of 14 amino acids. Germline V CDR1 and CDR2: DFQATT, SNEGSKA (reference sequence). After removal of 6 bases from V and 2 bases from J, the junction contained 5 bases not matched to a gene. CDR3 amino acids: CSALKRGAYNEQFF. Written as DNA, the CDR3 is TGCAGTGCCCTTAAGCGGGGGGCCTACAATGAGCAGTTCTTC.

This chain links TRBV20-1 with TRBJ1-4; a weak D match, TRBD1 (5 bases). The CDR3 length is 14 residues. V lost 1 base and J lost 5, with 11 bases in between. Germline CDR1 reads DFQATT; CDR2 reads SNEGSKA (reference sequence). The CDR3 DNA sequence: TGCAGTGCTAGAGTGGGGGGAGAGAATGAAAAACTGTTTTTT. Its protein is CSARVGGENEKLFF.

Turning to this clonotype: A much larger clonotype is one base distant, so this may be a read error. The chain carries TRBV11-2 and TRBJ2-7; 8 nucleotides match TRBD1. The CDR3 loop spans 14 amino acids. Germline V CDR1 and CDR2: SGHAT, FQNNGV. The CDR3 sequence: CTSSFRTGNYEQYF. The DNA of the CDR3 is TGTACCAGCAGCTTCCGGACAGGGAACTACGAGCAGTACTTC.

The CDR3 region is CASKPGRGRSTSDEKLFF. The CDR3 DNA reads TGTGCCAGCAAACCGGGGCGGGGAAGAAGCACGTCGGATGAAAAACTGTTTTTT. The V call is TRBV2, the J call TRBJ1-4; a possible D gene is TRBD1 (5 bases). Germline CDR1 reads SNHLY; CDR2 reads FYNNEI. This CDR3 comprises 18 residues. The V end lost 7 bases, the J end lost 6 bases, and 27 bases lay between the germline ends.

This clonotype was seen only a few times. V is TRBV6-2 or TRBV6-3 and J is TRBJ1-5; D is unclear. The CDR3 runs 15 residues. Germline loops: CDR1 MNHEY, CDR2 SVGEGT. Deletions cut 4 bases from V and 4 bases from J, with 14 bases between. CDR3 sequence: CASSSAGSGNQPQHF. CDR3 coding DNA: TGTGCCAGCAGTTCGGCAGGCAGCGGAAATCAGCCCCAGCATTTT.

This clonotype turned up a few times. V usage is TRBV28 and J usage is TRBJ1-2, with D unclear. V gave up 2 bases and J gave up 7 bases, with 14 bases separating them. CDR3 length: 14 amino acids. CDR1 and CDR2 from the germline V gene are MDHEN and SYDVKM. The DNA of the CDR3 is TGTGCCAGCAGTTTAGGAAGAGGTCAAGGTGGCTACACCTTC. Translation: CASSLGRGQGGYTF.

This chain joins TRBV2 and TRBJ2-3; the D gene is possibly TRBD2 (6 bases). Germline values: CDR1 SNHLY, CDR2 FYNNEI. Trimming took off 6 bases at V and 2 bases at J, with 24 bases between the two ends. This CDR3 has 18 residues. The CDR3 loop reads CASSERGVAHLNTDTQYF. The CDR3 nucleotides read TGTGCCAGCAGCGAACGCGGGGTAGCCCACCTAAACACAGATACGCAGTATTTT.

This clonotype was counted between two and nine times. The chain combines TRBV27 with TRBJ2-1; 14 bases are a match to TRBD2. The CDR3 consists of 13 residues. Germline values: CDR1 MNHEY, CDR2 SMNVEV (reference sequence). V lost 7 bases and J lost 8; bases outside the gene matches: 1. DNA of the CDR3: TGTGCCAGCACGGGACTAGCGGGAGATGAGCAGTTCTTC. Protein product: CASTGLAGDEQFF.

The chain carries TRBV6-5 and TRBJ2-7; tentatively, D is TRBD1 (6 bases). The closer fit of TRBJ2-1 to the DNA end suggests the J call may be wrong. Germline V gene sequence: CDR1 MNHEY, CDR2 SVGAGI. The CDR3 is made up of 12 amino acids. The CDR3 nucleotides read TGTGCCAGCACCCCCATAGGGGGTGAGCAGTTCTTC. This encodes CASTPIGGEQFF.

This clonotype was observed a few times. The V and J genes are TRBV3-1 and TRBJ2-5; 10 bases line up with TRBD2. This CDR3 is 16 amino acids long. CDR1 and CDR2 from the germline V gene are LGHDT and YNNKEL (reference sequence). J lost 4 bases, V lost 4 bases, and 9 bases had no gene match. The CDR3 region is CASSLSWGLARETQYF. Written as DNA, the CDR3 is TGTGCCAGCAGCCTCTCGTGGGGACTAGCGAGAGAGACCCAGTACTTC.

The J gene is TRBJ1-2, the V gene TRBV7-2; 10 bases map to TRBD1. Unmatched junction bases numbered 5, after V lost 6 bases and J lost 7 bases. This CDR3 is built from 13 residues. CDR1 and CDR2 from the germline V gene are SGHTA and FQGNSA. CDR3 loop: CASSSGQGVGYTF. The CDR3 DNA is TGTGCCAGCAGTTCCGGACAGGGGGTTGGCTACACCTTC. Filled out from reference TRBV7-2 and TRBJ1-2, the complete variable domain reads GAGVSQSPSNKVTEKGKDVELRCDPISGHTALYWYRQSLGQGLEFLIYFQGNSAPDKSGLPSDRFSAERTGGSVSTLTIQRTQQEDSAVYLCASSSGQGVGYTFGSGTRLTVV.

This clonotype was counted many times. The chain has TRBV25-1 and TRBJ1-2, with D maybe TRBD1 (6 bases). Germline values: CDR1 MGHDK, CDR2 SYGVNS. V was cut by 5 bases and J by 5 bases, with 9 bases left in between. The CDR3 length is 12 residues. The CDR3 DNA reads TGTGCCAGCAGTCGAGGGGGGTATGGCTACACCTTC. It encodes CASSRGGYGYTF.